This T cell receptor beta chain was captured in a study of immune heterogeneity within non-small cell lung tumors. Whole-study context: Tumor histology was classified as squamous cell carcinoma in a few cases, non-squamous carcinoma in ten to eleven and not otherwise specified in 1. Whole-study findings and limits: A significant, moderate positive correlation (R around 0.31) linked local T-cell clonality and tumor mutational burden. Identical dominant CDR3 beta clonotypes were found repeatedly across the tumor sites of a single patient, and these appeared alongside high-frequency clones that were unique to particular tumor locations.

In a multiplex PCR, 32 V and 13 J primers amplified TCR beta CDR3. TCRdb used MiXCR to reprocess the multiplex PCR reads, holding one entry per CDR3 protein. The data contain approximately 4,300 distinct CDR3 sequences, 27% of them singletons. Genomic DNA extracted from bulk tumor tissue served as template. A total of 550 to 650 ng was used per sample. Several biopsies were spaced far apart within each primary tumor and obtained as surgery took place. These patients got curative surgery after being newly diagnosed with untreated non-small cell lung cancer. The sample holds a few counts of this clonotype. Its antigen is not known. V lost 4 bases, J lost 3 bases, and 8 bases stayed unmatched. Germline V gives CDR1 LGHDT, CDR2 YNNKEL (reference sequence). There are 16 residues in the CDR3.

This rearrangement joins TRBV3-1 to TRBJ2-2, with 7 bases identical to TRBD2. This clonotype was obtained from a man between 60 and 75 years old with non-small cell lung cancer. The sequenced material came from lung tumor tissue. CDR3 nucleotides: TGTGCCAGCAGCCTCCTGAGGGCGGGGGACACCGGGGAGCTGTTTTTT. Protein: CASSLLRAGDTGELFF. The full variable domain, completed using reference TRBV3-1 and TRBJ2-2, is DTAVSQTPKYLVTQMGNDKSIKCEQNLGHDTMYWYKQDSKKFLKIMFSYNNKELIINETVPNRFSPKSPDKAHLNLHINSLELGDSAVYFCASSLLRAGDTGELFFGEGSRLTVL.